The 30 T cell receptor beta chains presented below share a single source sample, sequenced in a study of T cell responses to AZD1222 COVID-19 vaccine. The assay was immunoSEQ multiplex PCR, and TCRdb's table has in-frame clones only and misses some. The table has more than 100,000 clones, approximately 93% seen once. The sequenced sample was peripheral blood, obtained on day 0 of AZD1222 vaccination. The receptors were sampled from an adult in good health.

The rearrangement joins TRBV5-1 to TRBJ1-6, with unresolved D. V was pared by 0 bases and J by 10 bases, with 14 bases between. The germline gives CDR1 SGHRS, CDR2 YFSETQ. The CDR3 is 15 amino acids. The CDR3 nucleotides read TGCGCCAGCAGCTTGGACAGCAATCTGGACTCACCCCTCCACTTT. Protein: CASSLDSNLDSPLHF.

V and J are TRBV27 and TRBJ2-1; 8 bases fit TRBD2. Germline CDR1 reads MNHEY; CDR2 reads SMNVEV (reference sequence). Losses at the gene ends were 7 bases for V and 6 bases for J; bases not matched to a gene: 8. This CDR3 contains 14 residues. As DNA, the CDR3 is TGTGCCAGCATTGGCGGGAGGAGGCGCAATGAGCAGTTCTTC. Encoded protein: CASIGGRRRNEQFF.

The chain uses TRBV9 and TRBJ1-2, with D unresolved. V was trimmed by 3 bases and J by 6 bases, leaving 21 bases between them. The germline gives CDR1 SGDLS, CDR2 YYNGEE. The CDR3 has 16 amino acids. CDR3 sequence (DNA): TGTGCCAGCAGCGCCTCACCGGGCAGACCCGAGAATGGCTACACCTTC. Its translation is CASSASPGRPENGYTF.

This clone was observed once. The chain combines TRBV6-4 with TRBJ2-7; D call uncertain. Looked up from germline, CDR1 is MRHNA and CDR2 is SNTAGT. V was cut by 3 bases and J by 2 bases, with 5 bases left in between. CDR3 size: 12 residues. For the CDR3, the DNA is TGTGCCAGCAGTGAAGTACCCTACGAGCAGTACTTC. Translated, it gives CASSEVPYEQYF.

The chain links TRBV18 to TRBJ1-5, with TRBD1 identical over 7 bases. The CDR3 has 13 amino acids. The junction had 0 bases not matched to a gene; V was cut back by 5 bases and J by 2 bases. Germline V gene sequence: CDR1 KGHSH, CDR2 LQKENI. The CDR3 coding sequence is TGTGCCAGCTCAACAGGGGGCAATCAGCCCCAGCATTTT. Residues: CASSTGGNQPQHF.

This sequence joins TRBV7-8 and TRBJ2-5; 8 bases fit TRBD2. V lost 5 bases to trimming and J lost 2 bases; unmatched junction nucleotides: 10. Per the germline V gene, CDR1 is SGHVS and CDR2 is FQNEAQ. The CDR3 loop spans 16 amino acids. The CDR3 DNA reads as TGTGCCAGCAGCCCCGCCTGGGGCGGGGGGCAAGAGACCCAGTACTTC. This sequence encodes CASSPAWGGGQETQYF.

The chain recombines TRBV15 with TRBJ2-1; D might be TRBD2 (6 bases). Trimming took 3 bases from V and 0 from J, leaving 30 bases between them. Per the germline V gene, CDR1 is LNHNV and CDR2 is YYDKDF (reference sequence). The CDR3 runs to 22 residues. The CDR3: CATSRSKWSGLHVRSSYNEQFF. Here the CDR3 DNA reads TGTGCCACCAGCAGGTCTAAGTGGTCGGGACTCCATGTCCGGAGCTCCTACAATGAGCAGTTCTTC.

This rearrangement joins TRBV6-2 or TRBV6-3 to TRBJ2-7; TRBD1 matches 8 bases. With V trimmed by 0 bases and J by 2 bases, 6 bases remained unmatched. The CDR3 has 16 residues. Germline CDR1 is MNHEY and CDR2 is SVGEGT. DNA for the CDR3: TGTGCCAGCAGTTACTCGAGTCAGGGGGCGACCTACGAGCAGTACTTC. It encodes CASSYSSQGATYEQYF.

This rearrangement joins TRBV19 to TRBJ2-2; either TRBD1 or TRBD2 may fit D (6 bases each). Germline lookup yields CDR1 LNHDA and CDR2 SQIVND (reference sequence). This CDR3 has 17 residues. V was shortened by 7 bases and J by 4 bases, with 22 bases between the two germline ends. The CDR3 here is CASTPLGGIAGTGELFF. The CDR3 region has the DNA TGTGCCAGTACCCCCTTAGGGGGGATAGCTGGCACCGGGGAGCTGTTTTTT.

The J gene is TRBJ2-3, the V gene TRBV4-3; 13 bases fit TRBD2. V lost 0 bases to trimming and J lost 3 bases; unmatched junction nucleotides: 0. Germline values: CDR1 LGHNA, CDR2 YSLEER. There are 16 residues in the CDR3. This chain's CDR3 is CASSQELAGGTDTQYF. In nucleotides, the CDR3 is TGCGCCAGCAGCCAAGAACTAGCGGGAGGGACAGATACGCAGTATTTT.

J is TRBJ1-1 and V is TRBV7-2, with unresolved D. The V gene's germline CDR1 is SGHTA and CDR2 FQGNSA. V was clipped by 3 bases and J by 0 bases, with 8 bases between them. CDR3 length: 14 residues. CDR3 coding DNA: TGTGCCAGCAGCTTGGCCGGCTTGAACACTGAAGCTTTCTTT. Translated: CASSLAGLNTEAFF.

The rearrangement links TRBV19 to TRBJ2-1; no clear D gene. The length of the CDR3 is 15 residues. The V end was cut by 4 bases, the J end by 0 bases, with 10 bases between. Germline values: CDR1 LNHDA, CDR2 SQIVND (reference sequence). The CDR3 loop reads CASSNPSSSYNEQFF. The CDR3 nucleotides read TGTGCCAGTAGTAACCCGAGTAGCTCCTACAATGAGCAGTTCTTC.

Written as DNA, the CDR3 is TGCGCCAGCAGCCAAGGACTGAACTACGAGCAGTACTTC. It specifies CASSQGLNYEQYF. V usage is TRBV4-1 and J usage is TRBJ2-7, with D unclear. Trimming took off 1 base at V and 3 bases at J, with 7 bases between the two ends. The CDR3 contains 13 residues. Germline V gives CDR1 MGHRA, CDR2 YSYEKL.

The gene calls are TRBV3-1 (or the pseudogene TRBV3-2) and TRBJ2-7; D uncertain. The CDR3 is 15 residues long. From germline, CDR1 is LGHDT and CDR2 YNNKEL (reference sequence). The V gene lost 2 bases and the J gene lost 5 bases, with 16 bases spanning the gap. CDR3 in DNA: TGTGCCAGCAGCCAATCGACCCCCGCGGATGACGAGCAGTACTTC. It encodes CASSQSTPADDEQYF.

This clone was counted a single time. This rearrangement joins TRBV28 to TRBJ2-2; D call uncertain. V dropped 5 bases and J dropped 3 bases, with 16 bases sitting between them. CDR3 length equals 16 residues. Germline CDR1 and CDR2: MDHEN and SYDVKM. The CDR3 region is CASSRPYGEDTGELFF. The DNA for the CDR3 is TGTGCCAGCAGTAGGCCCTACGGAGAAGACACCGGGGAGCTGTTTTTT.

V and J are TRBV5-1 and TRBJ1-1, with no clear D. From germline, CDR1 is SGHRS and CDR2 YFSETQ. This CDR3 is built from 12 residues. Trimming took off 7 bases at V and 4 bases at J, with 11 bases between the two ends. The DNA of the CDR3 is TGCGCCAGCGGCAGACAAAGCACTGAAGCTTTCTTT. Its protein product is CASGRQSTEAFF. Using reference TRBV5-1 and TRBJ1-1 for the parts outside the CDR3, the full variable domain is KAGVTQTPRYLIKTRGQQVTLSCSPISGHRSVSWYQQTPGQGLQFLFEYFSETQRNKGNFPGRFSGRQFSNSRSEMNVSTLELGDSALYLCASGRQSTEAFFGQGTRLTVV.

The chain carries TRBV6-5 and TRBJ1-3; D is possibly TRBD1 (6 bases). The CDR3 is made up of 15 amino acids. CDR1 is MNHEY and CDR2 is SVGAGI in the germline V gene. V lost 0 bases and J lost 1, with 7 bases in between. The CDR3 DNA is TGTGCCAGCAGTTACTCCAGGGGTTCTGGAAACACCATATATTTT. Translation: CASSYSRGSGNTIYF.

The chain employs TRBV6-1 and TRBJ2-7, with a tentative D call TRBD1 (5 bases). This CDR3 is built from 16 residues. In germline, CDR1 is MNHNS, CDR2 SASEGT. The V end lost 2 bases, the J end lost 5 bases, and 19 bases lay between the germline ends. The CDR3 protein is CASSEKGAGLYHEQYF. DNA of the CDR3: TGTGCCAGCAGTGAAAAAGGGGCAGGTCTCTACCACGAGCAGTACTTC.

This clone came up a few times. CDR3 DNA: TGCAGCTTTATGACAGGCTCCTACGAGCAGTACTTC. It yields the protein CSFMTGSYEQYF. V and J are TRBV29-1 and TRBJ2-7, with D possibly TRBD1 on 6 matching bases. The CDR3 consists of 12 residues. Germline V gene lookup returns CDR1 SQVTM and CDR2 ANQGSEA. Trimming took 8 bases from V and 0 from J, leaving 11 bases between them.

The rearrangement links TRBV7-9 to TRBJ2-7; 10 bases are shared with TRBD2. This CDR3 has 16 amino acids. Unmatched junction bases numbered 6, after V lost 4 bases and J lost 0 bases. From germline, CDR1 is SEHNR and CDR2 FQNEAQ (reference sequence). The CDR3 spells CASSSRLAGGSYEQYF. The CDR3 coding sequence is TGTGCCAGCAGCTCCAGACTAGCGGGTGGCTCCTACGAGCAGTACTTC.

The chain joins TRBV5-3 to TRBJ1-4, with D possibly matching TRBD1 (6 bases). TRBV5-3 is flagged as an ORF with uncertain function. CDR3 size: 17 residues. The V end was cut by 4 bases, the J end by 4 bases, with 20 bases between. The CDR3 is CARSLYPRQDVNEKLFF. The CDR3 region has the DNA TGTGCCAGAAGCCTCTACCCCAGACAGGACGTTAATGAAAAACTGTTTTTT.

V and J are TRBV4-1 and TRBJ2-3; D uncertain. Germline V CDR1 and CDR2: MGHRA, YSYEKL. With 4 bases removed from V and 2 bases from J, the gap between germline ends came to 13 bases. This CDR3 region has 15 residues. For the CDR3, the DNA is TGCGCCAGCAGCCCCCTCGTTAGCTACACAGATACGCAGTATTTT. It is translated as CASSPLVSYTDTQYF.

This chain links TRBV28 with TRBJ2-1; 9 nucleotides match TRBD2. In germline, CDR1 is MDHEN, CDR2 SYDVKM. The CDR3 contains 15 residues. The trim removed 6 bases at V and 3 bases at J, leaving 6 bases unmatched. CDR3 DNA: TGTGCCAGCAGCTCCCCGACTAGCGGCTACAATGAGCAGTTCTTC. Protein: CASSSPTSGYNEQFF.

The chain couples TRBV5-1 to TRBJ2-7, with 10 bases aligning to TRBD1. The J segment lost 8 bases and the V segment lost 3 bases, leaving 11 bases of the junction unmatched. The CDR3 totals 15 residues. Germline V gene lookup returns CDR1 SGHRS and CDR2 YFSETQ. CDR3 in DNA: TGCGCCAGCAGCTCCGGGACAGGGGAAGCTATGAAGCAGTACTTC. The encoded protein is CASSSGTGEAMKQYF.

The rearrangement links TRBV5-5 to TRBJ1-6, with D tentatively TRBD1 (5 bases). Germline CDR1 SGHKS, CDR2 YYEKEE (reference sequence). The V and J ends lost 4 bases and 7 bases respectively, with 9 bases between them. The CDR3 is 13 residues long. The CDR3 DNA follows: TGTGCCAGCAGCAGGGACGGGAATTCACCCCTCCACTTT. It translates to CASSRDGNSPLHF.

The chain carries TRBV28 and TRBJ1-2; unclear D gene. The CDR3 contains 12 residues. The V end lost 2 bases, the J end lost 6 bases, and 7 bases lay between the germline ends. Per the germline V gene, CDR1 is MDHEN and CDR2 is SYDVKM. The DNA for the CDR3 is TGTGCCAGCAGTTTACTGCGGAATGGCTACACCTTC. It encodes CASSLLRNGYTF.

This sequence joins TRBV30 and TRBJ2-2, with D uncertain. Germline assignment: CDR1 GTSNPN and CDR2 SVGIG (reference sequence). The CDR3 has 12 residues. V shed 8 bases and J shed 5 bases, with 12 bases lying between them. CDR3 coding DNA: TGTGCCCGGATGATGGATACCGGGGAGCTGTTTTTT. Residues: CARMMDTGELFF.

This clone was seen only once. The chain couples TRBV6-1 to TRBJ2-7; D not resolved. Germline CDR1 reads MNHNS; CDR2 reads SASEGT. The CDR3 sequence is 11 residues long. Trimming removed 2 bases from V and 7 bases from J, with 6 bases in between. The CDR3 nucleotides read TGTGCCAGCAGTGAATTCGAAGAGCAGTACTTC. This codes for CASSEFEEQYF.

This rearrangement joins TRBV7-6 to TRBJ1-1; D not resolved. CDR1 and CDR2 from the germline V gene are SGHVS and FNYEAQ. CDR3 size: 16 residues. Between the trimmed V and J ends, which lost 6 bases and 1 base, there was a span of 18 bases. The CDR3 DNA reads as TGTGCCAGCAGTTTCGCAGACTTAGATCAGAACACTGAAGCTTTCTTT. Its protein product is CASSFADLDQNTEAFF.

The CDR3 DNA reads TGTGCCAGCAGCCAATCCAGTGAGCAGTTCTTC. Protein sequence: CASSQSSEQFF. This sequence joins TRBV3-1 (or the pseudogene TRBV3-2) and TRBJ2-1; no firm D call. Germline-derived CDR1 and CDR2 are LGHDT and YNNKEL (reference sequence). V was cut by 2 bases and J by 9 bases, with 5 bases left in between. The CDR3 runs 11 residues.